This TCR beta chain was obtained from a study of CD8 T cells in Susac syndrome. On the study more broadly: Treatment status at blood draw for the Susac syndrome patients was therapy-naive, corticosteroids, or intravenous immunoglobulin alone. Study observations and caveats: A relatively small number of individuals underwent TCR sequencing and HLA analysis.

From blood CD8+ and CD4+ T cells, TCR beta sequences were generated. Negative isolation was used for CD8+ and CD4+ T cells, and FACS enrichment was applied to TEMRA cells. The germline V gene has CDR1 KGHSH and CDR2 LQKENI. After removal of 3 bases from V and 5 bases from J, the junction contained 9 bases not matched to a gene. There are 15 residues in the CDR3. This clonotype is a singleton in its sample. Antigen: not known. RNA totalling about 0.45 to 1 ug underwent reverse transcription with random hexamers. A single record per CDR3 protein comes from TCRdb applying MiXCR to the immunoSEQ multiplex PCR reads. This sample yields 170,000 or so distinct CDR3 sequences, of which about 96% are seen a single time; around 0.12% belongs to the top ten.

Material for sequencing was CD4+ T cells from PBMCs. This receptor was identified in a human donor with Susac syndrome. This sequence joins TRBV18 and TRBJ2-5; 7 bases match TRBD1. The DNA of the CDR3 is TGTGCCAGCTCACCGGATACAGGGGTTGAGGAGACCCAGTACTTC. Encoded protein: CASSPDTGVEETQYF.